This T cell receptor (beta chain) was identified in a study of T cell responses to AZD1222 COVID-19 vaccine. Method: immunoSEQ multiplex PCR; TCRdb's copy keeps in-frame clones and lacks some. The sample consists of 130,000 to 150,000 clones, around 89% of them appearing once. A single count supports this clone. This specimen consisted of peripheral blood, obtained on day 0 of AZD1222 vaccination. The TCR originated in an adult in good health.

CDR3 sequence reads: CASSPSQGAVTEAFF. CDR3 DNA sequence: TGTGCCAGCAGCCCGTCTCAGGGGGCTGTCACTGAAGCTTTCTTT. The chain has TRBV11-2 and TRBJ1-1, with 8 bases that match TRBD1. Germline CDR1 SGHAT, CDR2 FQNNGV. Trimming took 5 bases from V and 4 from J; bases not matched to a gene: 9. The CDR3 spans 15 residues.